One and the same sample provided the 32 T cell receptor beta chains below, sequenced in a study of molecular identifiers for immune sequencing clone quantification. TCRdb passed the PCR reads through MiXCR, listing each CDR3 protein once. This sample has 60,000 to 75,000 distinct CDR3 sequences, with under 20% found just once. Sequencing input: naive CD8+ T cells from blood, with Jurkat cell RNA spiked in. The subset: FACS-sorted CD8+CD4-CCR7+CD45RA+ naive T cells. The source is a human donor in good health. Some libraries in this study had Jurkat cell RNA spiked in.

This clonotype has a count of ten or more. The chain combines TRBV13 with TRBJ2-3; 8 nucleotides match TRBD1. Germline lookup yields CDR1 PRHDT and CDR2 FYEKMQ (reference sequence). The CDR3 length is 15 residues. After removal of 4 bases from V and 2 bases from J, the junction contained 5 bases not matched to a gene. CDR3 protein: CASSSGTGITDTQYF. CDR3 DNA sequence: TGTGCCAGCAGCTCCGGGACAGGAATCACAGATACGCAGTATTTT. The variable domain in full, completed from reference TRBV13 and TRBJ2-3, reads AAGVIQSPRHLIKEKRETATLKCYPIPRHDTVYWYQQGPGQDPQFLISFYEKMQSDKGSIPDRFSAQQFSDYHSELNMSSLELGDSALYFCASSSGTGITDTQYFGPGTRLTVL.

This clonotype came up once. The junction shows a germline mismatch at one end, possibly a read error. The J gene is TRBJ2-7, the V gene TRBV12-3 or TRBV12-4, with unresolved D. The CDR3 runs to 12 residues. Here the CDR3 reads CACSSVQFEQYF. The CDR3 DNA sequence: TGTGCCTGCAGTTCCGTCCAATTCGAGCAGTACTTC.

Many counts were recorded for this clonotype. V and J are TRBV11-2 and TRBJ2-1, with D perhaps assigned TRBD1 or TRBD2 (5 bases each). CDR1 and CDR2 (germline): SGHAT, FQNNGV. V lost 2 bases, J lost 2 bases, and 16 bases lay in between. This CDR3 has 17 residues. The CDR3 sequence: CASSLNTRDGPYNEQFF. Written as DNA, the CDR3 is TGTGCCAGCAGCTTAAACACAAGGGACGGACCCTACAATGAGCAGTTCTTC.

The chain employs TRBV15 and TRBJ1-4, with a weak D call TRBD1 (5 bases). Germline V lookup: CDR1 LNHNV, CDR2 YYDKDF (reference sequence). The length of the CDR3 is 14 residues. Trimming took 4 bases from V and 10 from J, leaving 16 bases between them. CDR3 coding DNA: TGTGCCACCAGCACCCGACAGTTTCATGGAAAACTGTTTTTT. It specifies CATSTRQFHGKLFF.

V is TRBV12-3 or TRBV12-4 and J is TRBJ2-6; the match to TRBD1 covers 9 bases. The CDR3 has 18 amino acids. J gave up 2 bases and V 6 bases, and 11 bases lay outside the gene matches. The CDR3 loop is CASSSTRDRVPGANVLTF. As DNA, the CDR3 is TGTGCCAGCAGCAGTACACGGGACAGGGTCCCTGGGGCCAACGTCCTGACTTTC.

The rearrangement links TRBV4-2 to TRBJ2-3; 10 bases fit TRBD2. With 3 bases clipped from V and 4 bases from J, the junction kept 10 bases outside the gene matches. The CDR3 is made up of 17 amino acids. Germline CDR1 LGHNA, CDR2 YNFKEQ. As DNA, the CDR3 is TGTGCCAGCAGCCATTTAGCTAGCGGGAGTATATCAGATACGCAGTATTTT. As protein: CASSHLASGSISDTQYF.

This clonotype occurred many times. V usage is TRBV7-2 and J usage is TRBJ1-5; 7 bases align to TRBD1. The V gene's germline CDR1 is SGHTA and CDR2 FQGNSA. The V gene end was trimmed by 3 bases and the J gene end by 9 bases; junction bases not matched to a gene: 11. The CDR3 runs to 15 residues. The CDR3 sequence: CASSFRDSPVLPQHF. The CDR3 nucleotides read TGTGCCAGCAGCTTCCGGGACAGTCCGGTGTTGCCCCAGCATTTT.

There are many counts of this clonotype. The chain links TRBV3-1 to TRBJ1-2; weak D call: TRBD1 (5 bases). Germline V gives CDR1 LGHDT, CDR2 YNNKEL (reference sequence). Trimming took off 0 bases at V and 2 bases at J, with 13 bases between the two ends. The CDR3 is 16 amino acids. The CDR3: CASSQDPSPGNYGYTF. Here the CDR3 DNA reads TGTGCCAGCAGCCAAGACCCCTCACCAGGGAACTATGGCTACACCTTC.

Ten or more counts support this clonotype. This rearrangement joins TRBV7-9 to TRBJ2-5; D not certain. The germline V gene encodes CDR1 SEHNR and CDR2 FQNEAQ (reference sequence). The CDR3 runs to 14 residues. Deletions cut 1 base from V and 4 bases from J, with 10 bases between. CDR3 sequence reads: CASSLVGAGETQYF. The CDR3 bases are TGTGCCAGCAGCTTAGTCGGTGCAGGAGAGACCCAGTACTTC. Filled out from reference TRBV7-9 and TRBJ2-5, the complete variable domain reads DTGVSQNPRHKITKRGQNVTFRCDPISEHNRLYWYRQTLGQGPEFLTYFQNEAQLEKSRLLSDRFSAERPKGSFSTLEIQRTEQGDSAMYLCASSLVGAGETQYFGPGTRLLVL.

This clonotype was seen many times. This sequence joins TRBV9 and TRBJ2-3, with a weak D call TRBD2 (5 bases). V gave up 0 bases and J gave up 6 bases, with 11 bases separating them. The CDR3 covers 14 residues. From germline, CDR1 is SGDLS and CDR2 YYNGEE. The CDR3 DNA is TGTGCCAGCAGCGTAGTCGGTAGCGCGGATACGCAGTATTTT. Its protein is CASSVVGSADTQYF.

This clonotype was seen repeatedly, ten times or more. The CDR3 DNA reads as TGCAGTGCTAGAGGTCTGGGGACTAGCGGGACGCTATACTCCTACGAGCAGTACTTC. Translating it yields CSARGLGTSGTLYSYEQYF. The gene calls are TRBV20-1 and TRBJ2-7; 13 bases map to TRBD2. Per the germline V gene, CDR1 is DFQATT and CDR2 is SNEGSKA (reference sequence). The CDR3 covers 19 residues. J was trimmed by 0 bases and V by 1 base; bases with no gene match: 12.

As regards this clonotype: A much larger clonotype is one base distant, so this may be a read error. V gene TRBV6-5 combines with J gene TRBJ2-7; the D is unclear. Germline V lookup: CDR1 MNHEY, CDR2 SVGAGI. This CDR3 is built from 14 residues. CDR3 loop: CASNYFAHSYEQYF. DNA of the CDR3: TGTGCCAGCAATTACTTTGCCCACTCCTACGAGCAGTACTTC.

About this clonotype: This may stem from a read error, because a much larger clone lies one nucleotide away. This chain joins TRBV20-1 and TRBJ2-7; 7 positions match TRBD2. V shed 5 bases and J 0 bases; nucleotides not matched to a gene: 4. Per germline, CDR1 DFQATT and CDR2 SNEGSKA (reference sequence). This CDR3 is 13 amino acids long. This CDR3 reads CSAASGDSYEQYF. The CDR3 nucleotides are TGCAGTGCTGCCAGCGGGGACTCCTACGAGCAGTACTTC.

This clonotype was recorded many times. This chain links TRBV12-3 or TRBV12-4 with TRBJ2-3, with D unclear. This CDR3 is built from 12 residues. V lost 5 bases and J 6 bases, leaving 9 bases between the germline ends. CDR3 sequence: CASSPRIDTQYF. DNA for the CDR3: TGTGCCAGCAGTCCCCGGATCGATACGCAGTATTTT.

The chain recombines TRBV20-1 with TRBJ2-7, with 7 bases identical to TRBD2. The V and J ends lost 2 bases and 4 bases, in that order; junction bases with no gene match: 11. CDR1 and CDR2 (germline): DFQATT, SNEGSKA (reference sequence). The CDR3 totals 15 residues. The CDR3 sequence: CSARRKLAPTYEQYF. DNA for the CDR3: TGCAGTGCTAGAAGAAAACTAGCGCCCACTTACGAGCAGTACTTC.

A remark on this clonotype: Given a much more abundant clone one base away, this may be a read error. The V gene is TRBV6-2 or TRBV6-3, the J gene TRBJ2-3; D may be TRBD1 (7 bases). Deletions cut 4 bases from V and 5 bases from J, with 19 bases between. The CDR3 is 16 residues long. CDR1 MNHEY and CDR2 SVGEGT come from the germline V gene. The CDR3 bases are TGTGCCAGCAGTTGGGGCAGGGGGGATATGGGAGATACGCAGTATTTT. Protein product: CASSWGRGDMGDTQYF.

As for this clonotype: At one boundary the junction diverges from the germline segment, which might be a read error. The V gene is TRBV27, the J gene TRBJ2-2; TRBD2 might be the D (6 bases). This CDR3 contains 14 residues. CDR1 MNHEY and CDR2 SMNVEV come from the germline V gene (reference sequence). CDR3 region: CASSPATDSGGLFF. The CDR3 DNA is TGTGCCAGCAGTCCCGCGACCGACTCCGGGGGGCTGTTTTTT.

This clonotype appeared many times. The chain has TRBV7-9 and TRBJ2-1; 12 nucleotides agree with TRBD2. V was pared by 2 bases and J by 6 bases, with 11 bases of the junction left unmatched. CDR1 is SEHNR, CDR2 FQNEAQ, per germline (reference sequence). This CDR3 has 18 residues. The CDR3 reads CASSLRILLAGGFNEQFF. Written as DNA, the CDR3 is TGTGCCAGCAGCTTACGAATTCTCCTAGCGGGAGGGTTCAATGAGCAGTTCTTC.

This clonotype has at least ten counts. The gene calls are TRBV11-3 and TRBJ2-3; 13 positions agree with TRBD2. Unmatched junction bases numbered 11, after V lost 4 bases and J lost 4 bases. The CDR3 is 18 amino acids. Germline CDR1 and CDR2: SGHNT and YENEEA. CDR3 in amino acids: CASSSLAGGPHEADTQYF. The CDR3 bases are TGTGCCAGCAGCTCACTAGCGGGAGGGCCGCACGAAGCAGATACGCAGTATTTT.

The CDR3, as DNA: TGTGCCAGCAGCCGAGGAGGGGCAGGACGTTTTGGCAATCAGCCCCAGCATTTT. Translation: CASSRGGAGRFGNQPQHF. V usage is TRBV3-1 and J usage is TRBJ1-5; possible D gene TRBD1, 5 bases. Trimming stripped 4 bases from V and 2 bases from J, with 21 bases between. Germline-derived CDR1 and CDR2 are LGHDT and YNNKEL (reference sequence). The CDR3 consists of 18 residues.

This clonotype was detected only a few times. The V gene is TRBV10-3, the J gene TRBJ2-7, with 8 bases that match TRBD1. The CDR3 consists of 14 residues. Trimming took 8 bases from V and 2 from J; bases not matched to a gene: 8. Germline lookup yields CDR1 ENHRY and CDR2 SYGVKD. CDR3 residues: CAIRPGTGTYEQYF. Here the CDR3 DNA reads TGTGCCATCCGACCCGGGACAGGAACCTACGAGCAGTACTTC.

This clonotype has a count of ten or more. Here the CDR3 reads CASSFGQGAYSPLHF. Written as DNA, the CDR3 is TGTGCCAGCAGCTTTGGACAGGGAGCTTATTCACCCCTCCACTTT. The rearrangement joins TRBV7-2 to TRBJ1-6, with 8 bases that match TRBD1. The CDR3 is 15 residues long. Trimming cost V 3 bases and J 8 bases; bases outside gene matches: 6. Germline V gene lookup returns CDR1 SGHTA and CDR2 FQGNSA.

The chain couples TRBV10-3 to TRBJ2-3; 8 nucleotides agree with TRBD2. The J segment lost 5 bases and the V segment lost 6 bases, leaving 19 bases of the junction unmatched. The CDR3 totals 18 residues. Germline V gives CDR1 ENHRY, CDR2 SYGVKD. The CDR3 DNA follows: TGTGCCATCAGCGAGGATGCCCGACTAGCGAGAAGATTAGATACGCAGTATTTT. This encodes CAISEDARLARRLDTQYF.

This clonotype occurred many times. This chain uses TRBV28 with TRBJ2-4, with a weak D call TRBD2 (6 bases). The V end was cut by 5 bases, the J end by 0 bases, with 14 bases between. Germline-derived CDR1 and CDR2 are MDHEN and SYDVKM. This CDR3 region has 16 residues. CDR3: CASSHRTTQAKNIQYF. DNA of the CDR3: TGTGCCAGCAGTCATAGGACTACCCAAGCCAAAAACATTCAGTACTTC.

With regard to this clonotype: One base away lies a much larger clone, so this may be a sequencing read error. A read error is likely, as this CDR3 ends without the conserved phenylalanine or tryptophan. J is TRBJ1-4 and V is TRBV7-9; D uncertain. V lost 5 bases, J lost 2 bases, and 18 bases lay in between. The CDR3 is 17 residues long. The germline CDR1 and CDR2 sequences are SEHNR and FQNEAQ (reference sequence). CDR3 residues: CASSQSGFSPTNEKLFY. In DNA form, the CDR3 reads TGTGCCAGCAGCCAGAGCGGGTTCTCCCCGACTAATGAAAAACTGTTTTAT.

This clonotype was seen many times. The chain joins TRBV27 to TRBJ2-7; 10 bases fit TRBD1. The CDR3 sequence is 14 residues long. The ends lost 6 bases at V and 5 bases at J; junction bases unmatched: 7. Germline V gene data show CDR1 as MNHEY and CDR2 as SMNVEV (reference sequence). In DNA, the CDR3 is TGTGCCAGCAGGTGGACAGGGGGGTCGGACGAGCAGTACTTC. Protein product: CASRWTGGSDEQYF.

This clonotype was recorded many times. For the CDR3, the DNA is TGTGCCAGCAGCTCCCCGACCTCCGGGACAGTTTACAATGAGCAGTTCTTC. This translates into CASSSPTSGTVYNEQFF. The gene calls are TRBV13 and TRBJ2-1; 7 bases match TRBD1. The CDR3 consists of 17 residues. The V gene's germline CDR1 is PRHDT and CDR2 FYEKMQ (reference sequence). J was trimmed by 4 bases and V by 4 bases; bases with no gene match: 13.

This clonotype was picked up one time. At one end, the junction sequence differs from germline, possibly due to a read error. The chain links TRBV20-1 to TRBJ2-1; the match to TRBD1 covers 8 bases. The CDR3 runs to 15 residues. The germline V gene has CDR1 DFQATT and CDR2 SNEGSKA (reference sequence). CDR3: CSAREDRGYYNGQFF. In DNA, the CDR3 is TGCAGTGCTAGAGAAGACAGGGGCTACTACAATGGGCAGTTCTTC.

This clonotype was counted ten times or more. V is TRBV9 and J is TRBJ1-1; possibly TRBD1 for D (6 bases). Germline CDR1 reads SGDLS; CDR2 reads YYNGEE. The CDR3 consists of 15 residues. V lost 7 bases to trimming and J lost 1 base, with 17 bases between them. CDR3 amino acids: CASDEMGAPNTEAFF. The CDR3 nucleotides read TGTGCCAGCGACGAAATGGGGGCCCCGAACACTGAAGCTTTCTTT.

For this clonotype: This may arise from a read error, as a much more abundant clone is one base away. Here the CDR3 DNA reads TGTACCAGCAGCTCCGACAGGTACAATGAGCAGTTCTTC. Protein: CTSSSDRYNEQFF. The V gene is TRBV28, the J gene TRBJ2-1, with D possibly matching TRBD1 (6 bases). The germline gives CDR1 MDHEN, CDR2 SYDVKM. This CDR3 has 13 residues.

For this clonotype: This may be a read error, as it is one base from a much larger clone. This sequence joins TRBV27 and TRBJ2-7, with D possibly TRBD2 on 5 matching bases. From germline, CDR1 is MNHEY and CDR2 SMNVEV (reference sequence). Trimming removed 5 bases from V and 3 bases from J, with 8 bases in between. The CDR3 has 12 residues. CDR3 sequence (DNA): TGTGCCAGCAGTCACGGGGTCTACGAGCAGTACTTC. It specifies CASSHGVYEQYF.

Worth noting for this clonotype: This may arise from a read error, as a much more abundant clone is one base away. The rearrangement links TRBV27 to TRBJ2-2; TRBD1 matches 7 bases. This CDR3 has 15 amino acids. Per germline, CDR1 MNHEY and CDR2 SMNVEV (reference sequence). The CDR3 sequence: CASRETGPNTGELSF. In nucleotides, the CDR3 is TGTGCCAGCAGGGAGACAGGGCCGAACACCGGGGAGCTGTCTTTT.